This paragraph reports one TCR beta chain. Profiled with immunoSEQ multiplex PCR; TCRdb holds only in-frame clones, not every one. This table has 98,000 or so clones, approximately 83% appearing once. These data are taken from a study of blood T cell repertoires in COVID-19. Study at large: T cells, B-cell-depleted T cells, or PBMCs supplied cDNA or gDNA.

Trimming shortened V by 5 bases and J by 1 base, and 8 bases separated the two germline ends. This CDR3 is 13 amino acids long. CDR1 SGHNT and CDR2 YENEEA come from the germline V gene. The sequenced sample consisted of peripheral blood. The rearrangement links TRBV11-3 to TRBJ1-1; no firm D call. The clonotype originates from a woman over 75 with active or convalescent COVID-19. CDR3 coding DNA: TGTGCCAGCAGCCTGGGCCCGAACACTGAAGCTTTCTTT. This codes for CASSLGPNTEAFF.